This T cell receptor (beta chain) is drawn from a study of regulatory T cells in long-lasting Graves disease (dated by TCRdb to the early 2020s). A note on the overall study: Patients with newly diagnosed Graves' disease had been on antithyroid drugs for under 3 months. A total of roughly 35 samples were covered by TCR sequencing, comprising some 13 persistent and around 20 newly diagnosed Graves' disease patients. The study took place in China and was registered as a clinical trial. This study used TCR sequencing and RNA sequencing of peripheral blood to compare persistent Graves' disease patients against newly diagnosed Graves' disease patients.

The library was built by means of multiplex PCR. The reads were generated on an Illumina HiSeq 4000. CDR3 regions were amplified by Arm-PCR with iRepertoire HTBI primers to construct TCR beta libraries. Gel purification was performed on PCR products prior to sequencing. The paper's processing steps were these. Gene usage analysis of CDR3 amino acid clonotypes relied on the 60 to 65 TRBV and 14 TRBJ segments identified across samples. Filtered high-quality paired reads were merged into contigs using COPE and FqMerger. BLAST was used to align contigs to IMGT TRBV, TRBD and TRBJ reference genes, and CDR3 was defined according to IMGT. Highly expanded clones were defined as clonotypes with a frequency above 0.1%. Shannon entropy was used to measure repertoire diversity, and the Gini coefficient was used to measure V-J evenness. A clonotype found in more than one individual was treated as public. Clones were called with MiXCR by TCRdb after fastp trimmed the public reads at Q25, and only in-frame beta chains were retained. Entries are consolidated by CDR3 protein sequence, retaining the most common genes and DNA. TCRdb's processing, not the authors' own work, is the source of the V and J calls. The sample has about 520,000 distinct CDR3 sequences on record, 12% of them singletons. The ten largest clones take up roughly 9.3% of the sample.

This clonotype has more than one count but fewer than ten. Its antigen has not been determined. One base away there is no much larger clone; base qualities are not given. General findings and caveats noted by the study authors: Persistent patients shared more public clonotypes among themselves (fewer than 3,000) than newly diagnosed patients did (approximately 900). Sequencing and analysis were limited to the TCR beta chain. The authors acknowledged the small sample size as a limitation that may reduce accuracy. Compared with newly diagnosed patients, persistent Graves' disease patients had lower TCR Shannon entropy and fewer highly expanded clones, which suggests clonal expansion. Because the primary lesion, thyroid tissue, could not be accessed, the study looked at peripheral blood alone.

Explained via the paper, the time point label denotes: newly diagnosed GD, antithyroid drugs for less than 3 months. For both TCR sequencing and RNA sequencing, RNA was extracted from PBMCs in TRIzol. Graves' disease was diagnosed according to American Thyroid Association guidelines. Patients for the study were recruited at an endocrinology department in Xi'an, China. From each patient, 7.5 to 9.5 milliliters of peripheral blood was collected into an EDTA anticoagulant tube. Ficoll Paque Plus density gradient separation was used to isolate PBMCs, and no further T cell sorting was performed. An Agilent 2100 Bioanalyzer and agarose gel were used to check RNA quality, while a NanoDrop 2000 measured RNA concentration. Separately, the same data were catalogued under a study of T cells in Graves' hyperthyroidism and ophthalmopathy. From that second study: A patient counted as having stable Graves' hyperthyroidism if no progression to ophthalmopathy occurred over 18 months of follow-up. Hyperthyroidism patients were newly diagnosed, with disease duration under 2 months, and aged 18 to 65 years. Exclusion was applied to patients with uncontrolled infections, other autoimmune diseases, pregnancy or lactation. Diagnoses were based on clinical symptoms, serum thyroxine and TRAb, thyroid ultrasound and orbital computed tomography. For the first round of RT-PCR on the TCR CDR3, the HTBI primer set was used together with the Qiagen OneStep RT-PCR kit. Most expanded thyroid clonotypes (frequency above 0.001) were also detected in blood, a finding suggesting that blood repertoires may reflect thyroid immune responses. Ophthalmopathy was separated from stable hyperthyroidism by a 13 V-J signature model, with 85% to 90% sensitivity and about 81% specificity obtained in cross-validation and 80%/75% obtained in testing. In validation, progression to ophthalmopathy was predicted by the model with almost 71% sensitivity and nearly 75% specificity, a median of 6.5 months before onset. To identify TCR V-J signatures that set the groups apart, the researchers used a discovery cohort of 100 patients, made up of under 45 with Graves' ophthalmopathy and about 59 with stable Graves' hyperthyroidism. An independent validation cohort of 18 to 20 hyperthyroidism patients and 17 patients who later progressed to ophthalmopathy tested prospective prediction of ophthalmopathy. The 100 or so discovery patients were divided at random into training and test sets in a 7:3 ratio. Thyroid tissue and blood T-cell repertoires from about six Graves' hyperthyroidism patients were also compared in the study. Following sampling, methimazole starting at 30 mg daily was given to hyperthyroidism patients, and high-dose intravenous methylprednisolone was given to ophthalmopathy patients. A second multiplex PCR round built the libraries, followed by size selection and purification. Sequencing of the libraries was done on an Illumina HiSeq2000 using paired-end 100 bp reads. SOAPnuke was used to process the raw data, throwing out any read that contained adapters or uncalled bases, had a mean Phred below 15, or lacked an exact constant-primer or identifier match. COPE v1.2.5 was used to merge high-quality paired reads, and clonotypes were defined as unique nucleotide sequences. MiTCR v1.1 was used to align the clonotypes against IMGT TRBV, TRBD and TRBJ reference segments. Only V-J combinations with frequency above 0.0001, covering about 99% of repertoires, were analysed. The TCS score was defined as the ratio of F50 (clonal expansion) to E x V (chaos), calculated using BLOSUM62-based TCRdist between CDR3 peptides within each V-J. Welch's t-statistics and random forest reduced roughly 500 V-J features to roughly 13, which were used in a naive Bayes classifier (R e1071). Sample size was not statistically predetermined, and investigators were not blinded to group allocation. According to the paper, TCR Vbeta CDR3 sequencing was carried out on 120 to 150 peripheral blood samples, which came from fewer than 50 ophthalmopathy, under 85 hyperthyroidism and approximately 17 progressor patients.

This specimen consisted of peripheral blood mononuclear cells (PBMCs), obtained at new diagnosis, from a patient treated with antithyroid drugs. The TCR was taken from a woman in her thirties with Graves disease. Donor details come from another sample of the same person, matched by shared clones.

The DNA is TGCGCCAGCAGCTTTACCGGGGTCAACTACGAGCAGTACTTC. Its translation is CASSFTGVNYEQYF. The rearrangement joined TRBV5-1 to TRBJ2-7; perhaps TRBD2 is the D gene, with 5 bases matching. The germline V gene encodes CDR1 SGHRS and CDR2 YFSETQ. Between the V and J ends, shortened by 2 bases and 3 bases respectively, the junction contains 12 bases. There are 14 amino acids in the CDR3, from cysteine to phenylalanine inclusive. Of all the DNA, just the CDR3 is kept, 42 bases in frame from base 1.